This TCR beta chain is drawn from a study of blood T cell repertoires in COVID-19. Germline CDR1 SGHDN, CDR2 FVKESK. The trim removed 1 base at V and 5 bases at J, leaving 12 bases unmatched. The CDR3 consists of 17 residues. Clones were sequenced by immunoSEQ multiplex PCR, and TCRdb holds only the in-frame ones, with some missing. The sample yields about 150,000 clones, roughly 80% seen once. The sequence came from an elderly woman with acute or convalescent COVID-19. The sequenced sample consisted of peripheral blood. This chain links TRBV14 with TRBJ1-2, with TRBD1 identical over 8 bases. This chain's CDR3 is CASSQALLTGTGYGYTF. The CDR3 DNA sequence: TGTGCCAGCAGCCAAGCCCTCCTTACCGGGACAGGATATGGCTACACCTTC.